Listed below are T cell receptor beta chains from one sample, sequenced in a study of low-dose radiotherapy and immunotherapy resistance in tumors. TCRdb itself ran the reads through MiXCR, one entry per CDR3 protein. The sample yields more than 70,000 distinct CDR3 sequences, 31% seen once. This sample comprised PBMCs, obtained before treatment. Every receptor here comes from a female donor with ovarian cancer. Both conserved end residues are part of each CDR3. Each record gives: D gene, V gene, J gene, clone size, CDR3 DNA, CDR3 protein. D genes are given only for firm matches. Size is stated for part of the rows, as once, few or many counts, or as a class when the clone is expanded.

>-|TRBV5-1|TRBJ1-1|many
TGCGCCAGCAGCTTGTCGCAGATGAACACTGAAGCTTTCTTT
CASSLSQMNTEAFF
>-|TRBV3-1|TRBJ1-6|many
TGTGCCAGCAGCCAAGGACTCTTAAGCAGTTCACCCCTCCACTTT
CASSQGLLSSSPLHF
>-|TRBV19|TRBJ2-2|once
TGTGCCAGTAGTATACCGGTGGGCACCGGGGAGCTGTTTTTT
CASSIPVGTGELFF
>TRBD1|TRBV12-3/TRBV12-4|TRBJ1-1|many
TGTGCCAGCAGCCGACAGGGGACGAACACTGAAGCTTTCTTT
CASSRQGTNTEAFF
>-|TRBV25-1|TRBJ1-1|many
TGTGCCAGCAGTATCAATGCGAACACTGAAGCTTTCTTT
CASSINANTEAFF
>TRBD2|TRBV9|TRBJ2-1|-
TGTGCCAGCAGCGCGACTAGCGGGGATCCCTACAATGAGCAGTTCTTC
CASSATSGDPYNEQFF
>-|TRBV20-1|TRBJ1-2|-
TGCAGTGTGCGGGCAGGAGCCTTCTATGGCTACACCTTC
CSVRAGAFYGYTF
>TRBD1|TRBV20-1|TRBJ1-4|many
TGCAGTGTTCAGGGGGCTCGGGCTGAAAAACTGTTTTTT
CSVQGARAEKLFF
>-|TRBV5-6|TRBJ2-2|many
TGTGCCAGCAGAGGCCGGGAGATCACCGGGGAGCTGTTTTTT
CASRGREITGELFF
>TRBD1|TRBV5-1|TRBJ1-1|-
TGCGCCAGCAGCTTTAACGGACAGGGGAACACTGAAGCTTTCTTT
CASSFNGQGNTEAFF
>TRBD2|TRBV19|TRBJ2-1|many
TGTGCCACCAAAATTCGGACTAGCAGCTACAATGAGCAGTTCTTC
CATKIRTSSYNEQFF
>-|TRBV2|TRBJ2-1|many
TGTGCCAGCAGTGAGTATGAGCAGTTCTTC
CASSEYEQFF
>TRBD2|TRBV5-1|TRBJ2-7|many
TGTGCCAGCAGCTTGGCGGGGGGTATGAGGTCCTACGAGCAGTACTTC
CASSLAGGMRSYEQYF
>TRBD1|TRBV7-2|TRBJ1-1|many
TGTGCCAGCAGCTTTACAGGGGTACCTGAAGCTTTCTTT
CASSFTGVPEAFF
>-|TRBV14|TRBJ2-1|many
TGTGCCAGCAGCCAAGATCTGGAAGGGGAGCAGTTCTTC
CASSQDLEGEQFF
>TRBD1|TRBV6-6|TRBJ1-6|many
TGTGCCAGCAGCGAAGAACAGGGGGCGCCTTATTCACCCCTCCACTTT
CASSEEQGAPYSPLHF
>TRBD1|TRBV23-1|TRBJ2-2|-
TGCGCCAGCAGTCAGATCCGTTTCCGGGACAGGGGGCGGAATCCCCCTTTTTCGGGGGAGCTGTTTTTT
CASSQIRFRDRGRNPPFSGELFF
>-|TRBV6-8|TRBJ2-2|few
-
CASSYSNRGRIAHRGAVFF
>TRBD1|TRBV7-9|TRBJ2-2|many
TGTGCCATCAGCGTGCCTGACAGGGGCGTCAACAGGGGGGAGCTGTTTTTT
CAISVPDRGVNRGELFF
>-|TRBV4-1|TRBJ2-4|many
TGCGCCAGCAGCCCGAGATACACTCTAGCCAAAAACATTCAGTACTTC
CASSPRYTLAKNIQYF
>-|TRBV6-2/TRBV6-3|TRBJ2-2|many
TGTGCCAGCAATAGGGGGAGAAGGCAGTCCGGGGAGCTGTTTTTT
CASNRGRRQSGELFF
>TRBD1|TRBV12-3/TRBV12-4|TRBJ2-3|many
TGTGCCAGCAGTGGGACAGCGAGGGGTACAGATACGCAGTATTTT
CASSGTARGTDTQYF
>TRBD1|TRBV29-1|TRBJ2-7|many
TGCAGCGTTCCGACGGGGGACAGGGCCTACGAGCAGTACTTC
CSVPTGDRAYEQYF
>-|TRBV5-6|TRBJ2-1|-
TGTGCCAGCAGCTTTTGGCAGGCGAATGAGCAGTTCTTC
CASSFWQANEQFF
>TRBD1|TRBV10-3|TRBJ1-2|many
TGTGCCATCAGTGAGTCGGCAGGGGGACGTGATAGATATGGCTACACCTTC
CAISESAGGRDRYGYTF
>TRBD1|TRBV11-3|TRBJ2-3|-
TGTGCCAGCAGCCCTCGGACAGGGGAAACAGATACGCAGTATTTT
CASSPRTGETDTQYF
>TRBD1|TRBV6-2/TRBV6-3|TRBJ2-5|-
TGTGCCAGCAGCCTAGACAGGGATCGGGAGACCCAGTACTTC
CASSLDRDRETQYF
>TRBD2|TRBV20-1|TRBJ2-7|many
TGCAGTGCTCGGGGGACTAGCGGGAGGACGTACGAGCAGTACTTC
CSARGTSGRTYEQYF
>-|TRBV19|TRBJ1-2|many
TGTGCCAGTAGCCGTAATACTAACTATGGCTACACCTTC
CASSRNTNYGYTF
>-|TRBV7-9|TRBJ1-2|many
TGTGCCAGCAGCTTAGACGGCACCGATTATTCCGGCTACACCTTC
CASSLDGTDYSGYTF
>TRBD1|TRBV27|TRBJ2-2|many
TGTGCCAGCAGTCCCTTCCCGCCGGGACAGGGTCACACCGGGGAGCTGTTTTTT
CASSPFPPGQGHTGELFF
>-|TRBV7-2|TRBJ2-7|many
TGTGCCAGCAGCCCGCAGAGACAGGCCGTGGACGAGCAGTACTTC
CASSPQRQAVDEQYF
>-|TRBV28|TRBJ2-7|few
TGTGCCAGCCAGCCTCGGGGCGCTTACTACGAGCAGTACTTC
CASQPRGAYYEQYF
>-|TRBV4-1|TRBJ2-1|many
TGCGCCAGCAGCACCCGTGGGGGGAATGAGCAGTTCTTC
CASSTRGGNEQFF
>TRBD1|TRBV6-2/TRBV6-3|TRBJ1-4|-
TGTGCCAGCAGCACTATCCGGGACAGGGGCAGCGGAAAACTGTTTTTT
CASSTIRDRGSGKLFF
>-|TRBV2|TRBJ2-7|many
TGTGCCAGCAGACCCGAACTAGGCCTCTGGGACGAGCAGTACTTC
CASRPELGLWDEQYF
>-|TRBV20-1|TRBJ2-2|many
TGCAGTGGGGCAGGGGACACCGGGGAGCTGTTTTTT
CSGAGDTGELFF
>TRBD1|TRBV2|TRBJ1-2|many
TGTGCCAGCAGTTTTGACAGGGACTATGGCTACACCTTC
CASSFDRDYGYTF
>TRBD1|TRBV14|TRBJ2-7|many
TGTGCCAGCAGCCAGGGCCAGGGGGTCGTCGAGCAGTACTTC
CASSQGQGVVEQYF
>-|TRBV2|TRBJ1-6|-
TGTGCCAGCAGTTACAGGAATTCACCCCTCCACTTT
CASSYRNSPLHF
>-|TRBV29-1|TRBJ2-5|-
TGCAGCGTTGGTATTGGGGGTTTCCAGTACTTC
CSVGIGGFQYF
>TRBD2|TRBV4-2|TRBJ2-2|many
TGTGCCAGCAGCCGCGGCGGACTAGCGGCTAACACCGGGGAGCTGTTTTTT
CASSRGGLAANTGELFF
>TRBD1|TRBV30|TRBJ1-3|-
TGTGCCTCAAAAAGGGACAGGGCCAACTCTGGAAACACCATATATTTT
CASKRDRANSGNTIYF
>TRBD1|TRBV20-1|TRBJ2-7|many
TGCAGTGCTGCTACCGGGACAGGGGGCTCCTCCTACGAGCAGTACTTC
CSAATGTGGSSYEQYF
>-|TRBV2|TRBJ1-6|many
TGTGCCAGCAGTGAATCGTGGGGATCACCCCTCCACTTT
CASSESWGSPLHF
>-|TRBV3-1|TRBJ2-7|-
TGTGCCAGCAGCCAAGATCTTGGCCCAGGGAGAACTTTC
CASSQDLGPGRTF
>-|TRBV10-3|TRBJ2-3|few
TGTGCCACCCTAGACAGGACCTCAGATACGCAGTATTTT
CATLDRTSDTQYF
>-|TRBV15|TRBJ2-2|many
TGTGCCACCAGCAGAGATCACCTAAACACCGGGGAGCTGTTTTTT
CATSRDHLNTGELFF
>-|TRBV28|TRBJ2-3|-
TGTGCCAGCGCCCTCTCGGGGACGGGGACAGATACGCAGTATTTT
CASALSGTGTDTQYF
>-|TRBV7-9|TRBJ1-1|many
TGTGCCAGCAGCTTAGGGGGCAGCTTAACTCTCACTGAAGCTTTCTTT
CASSLGGSLTLTEAFF
>-|TRBV4-2|TRBJ2-6|many
TGTGCCAGCAGCCAAGATATAGGGGATGGGGCCAACGTCCTGACTTTC
CASSQDIGDGANVLTF
>TRBD2|TRBV12-3/TRBV12-4|TRBJ2-1|-
TGTGCCAGCAGTTTCCTAGCGGGAGAGAGGGATGAGCAGTTCTTC
CASSFLAGERDEQFF
>-|TRBV12-3/TRBV12-4|TRBJ2-7|many
TGTGCCAGCAGTCCTGGGGCCTACGAGCAGTACTTC
CASSPGAYEQYF
>-|TRBV2|TRBJ1-4|many
TGTGCCAGCAGTGGGATTGGGGGGAGGCACGAAAAACTGTTTTTT
CASSGIGGRHEKLFF
>-|TRBV4-2|TRBJ1-6|many
TGTGCCAGCAGCCAAGAGCGGGGCAGGGGCGATCCCCTCCACTTT
CASSQERGRGDPLHF
>TRBD2|TRBV24-1|TRBJ2-7|many
TGTGCCACCAGTGATTCTCAGGGAGGGTTTGCGGACGAGCAGTACTTC
CATSDSQGGFADEQYF
>TRBD1|TRBV4-1|TRBJ1-1|-
TGCGCCAGCAGCCAGCTAGGGGGCAGGGTGGGGACACGAAACACTGAAGCTTTCTTT
CASSQLGGRVGTRNTEAFF
>TRBD1|TRBV2|TRBJ1-2|many
TGTGCCAGCAGGGAGACAGGGGTTCACTATGGCTACACCTTC
CASRETGVHYGYTF
>-|TRBV18|TRBJ2-3|many
TGTGCCAGCTCACCCCCGACTCGCACAGATACGCAGTATTTT
CASSPPTRTDTQYF